Here is one TCR beta chain with its context. The sample is drawn from a study of blood T cell repertoires in COVID-19. V lost 5 bases to trimming and J lost 4 bases; unmatched junction nucleotides: 17. CDR1 and CDR2 (germline): SGHNT, YENEEA. CDR3 length equals 18 residues. Profiling relied on immunoSEQ multiplex PCR, and the TCRdb table lists in-frame clones only, not all of them. The sample lists about 160,000 clones, approximately 82% occurring once. The chain is built from TRBV11-3 and TRBJ2-3; 8 bases align to TRBD2. The material sequenced was peripheral blood. The TCR sequence derives from a woman older than 75 with acute or convalescent COVID-19. The CDR3 protein is CASSDRGDTAGVPDTQYF. The DNA for the CDR3 is TGTGCCAGCAGCGATAGGGGGGATACAGCGGGAGTCCCAGATACGCAGTATTTT.